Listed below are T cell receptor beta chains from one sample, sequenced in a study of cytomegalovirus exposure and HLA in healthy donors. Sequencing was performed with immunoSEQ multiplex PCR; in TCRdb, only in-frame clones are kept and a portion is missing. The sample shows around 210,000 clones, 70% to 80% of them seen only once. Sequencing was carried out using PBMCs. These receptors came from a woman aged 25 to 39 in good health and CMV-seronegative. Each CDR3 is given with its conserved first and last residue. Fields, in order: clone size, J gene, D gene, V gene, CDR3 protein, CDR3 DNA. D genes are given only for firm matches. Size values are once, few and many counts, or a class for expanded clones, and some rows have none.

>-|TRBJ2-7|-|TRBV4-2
CASSRLVGLGSYEQYF
TGTGCCAGCAGCCGATTGGTGGGACTGGGGTCCTACGAGCAGTACTTC
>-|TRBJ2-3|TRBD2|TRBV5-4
CASSFGLAEDTQYF
TGTGCCAGCAGCTTCGGACTAGCGGAAGATACGCAGTATTTT
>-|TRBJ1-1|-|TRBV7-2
CASSAKRGPRNMNTEAFF
TGTGCCAGCAGCGCGAAACGCGGGCCTCGGAACATGAACACTGAAGCTTTCTTT
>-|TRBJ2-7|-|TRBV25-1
CASSEQWYEQYF
TGTGCCAGCAGTGAACAGTGGTACGAGCAGTACTTC
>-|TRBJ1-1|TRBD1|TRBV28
CASTRQGGTEAFF
TGTGCCAGCACCCGACAGGGGGGCACTGAAGCTTTCTTT
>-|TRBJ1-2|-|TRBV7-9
CASSRGFSYGYTF
TGTGCCAGCAGCCGGGGTTTCAGCTATGGCTACACCTTC
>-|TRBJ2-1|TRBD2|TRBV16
CASSPGLAGKWSEQFF
TGTGCCAGCAGCCCGGGACTAGCGGGAAAGTGGTCTGAGCAGTTCTTC
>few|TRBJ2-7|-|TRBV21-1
CASSKAPAPAYEQYF
TGTGCCAGCAGCAAAGCTCCAGCGCCAGCCTACGAGCAGTACTTC
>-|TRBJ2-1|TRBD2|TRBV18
CASSPSLAGGQGYNEQFF
TGTGCCAGCTCACCATCACTAGCGGGAGGGCAAGGGTACAATGAGCAGTTCTTC
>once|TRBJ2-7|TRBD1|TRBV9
CASSVGDRVYEQYF
TGTGCCAGCAGCGTAGGGGACAGGGTCTACGAGCAGTACTTC
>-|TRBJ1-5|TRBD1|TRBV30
CAWSAGQGDQPQHF
TGTGCCTGGAGTGCCGGACAGGGAGATCAGCCCCAGCATTTT
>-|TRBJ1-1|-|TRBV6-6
CASSYWVDGMNTEAFF
TGTGCCAGCAGTTACTGGGTGGACGGGATGAACACTGAAGCTTTCTTT
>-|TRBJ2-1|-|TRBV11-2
CASSPRGDSYNEQFF
TGTGCCAGCAGCCCCCGAGGAGATTCCTACAATGAGCAGTTCTTC
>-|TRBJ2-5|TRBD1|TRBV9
CASSSGQVGRETQYF
TGTGCCAGCAGCTCGGGACAGGTGGGGCGAGAGACCCAGTACTTC
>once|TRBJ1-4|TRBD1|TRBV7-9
CASSAGQGPFEKLFF
TGTGCCAGCAGCGCGGGACAGGGGCCGTTTGAAAAACTGTTTTTT
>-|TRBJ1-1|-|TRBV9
CASSVASRSGPAFF
TGTGCCAGCAGCGTAGCGTCGAGGTCAGGGCCGGCTTTCTTT
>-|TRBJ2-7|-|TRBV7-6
CASRPFRGGEQYF
TGTGCCAGCAGACCATTCAGGGGAGGGGAGCAGTACTTC
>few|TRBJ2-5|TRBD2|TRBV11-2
CASSLRPGLQETQYF
TGTGCCAGCAGCTTAAGGCCGGGACTACAAGAGACCCAGTACTTC
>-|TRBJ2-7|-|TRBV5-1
CASSQRGSSDGEQYF
TGCGCCAGCAGCCAAAGGGGGAGCTCGGACGGCGAGCAGTACTTC
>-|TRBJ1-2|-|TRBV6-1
CASSDRDNYGYTF
TGTGCCAGCAGTGACAGGGATAACTATGGCTACACCTTC
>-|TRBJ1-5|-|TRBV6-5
CASNSGGQPQHF
TGTGCCAGCAATTCCGGAGGGCAGCCCCAGCATTTT
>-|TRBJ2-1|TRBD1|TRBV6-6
CASSYARQGGYNEQFF
TGTGCCAGCAGTTACGCACGACAGGGTGGCTACAATGAGCAGTTCTTC